This T cell receptor (beta chain) was captured by sequencing in a study of cytomegalovirus exposure and HLA in healthy donors. This clone was detected only once. Germline V gene sequence: CDR1 GTSNPN, CDR2 SVGIG (reference sequence). This CDR3 comprises 12 residues. The V end lost 2 bases, the J end lost 10 bases, and 15 bases lay between the germline ends. The study ran its PCR with 60 Vbeta and 13 Jbeta primers. Using immunoSEQ multiplex PCR, the repertoire was profiled, and TCRdb retains in-frame clones only, with some absent. This sample yields 100,000 or so clones, of which about 70% are seen a single time; 3% to 3.5% belongs to the top ten.

The receptor comes from a man aged 30 to 45 in good health and CMV-seronegative. Sequenced: PBMCs. This chain links TRBV30 with TRBJ2-7, with D tentatively TRBD1 (6 bases). The CDR3 DNA follows: TGTGCCTGGAGTAGGACAGCCTTGGGTCAGTACTTC. Residues: CAWSRTALGQYF.